One sample yielded the 5 T cell receptor beta chains listed below, sequenced in a study of vaccination and CD4 T cells after COVID-19 (dated by TCRdb to about 2022). The method behind the library was PCR. The run used an Illumina iSeq 100. In-frame beta chains were kept once TCRdb had trimmed the public reads at Q25 with fastp and called clones with MiXCR. Entries that share a CDR3 protein sequence are merged under the most common genes and DNA. The sample profile shows about 18,000 distinct CDR3 sequences; 50% to 65% of them were found once. The ten largest clonotypes hold 0.95% to 1.3% of the sample. The sample was CD4+ T cells from blood, taken after SARS-CoV-2 vaccination. Receptors were obtained from a human donor who had recovered from COVID-19.

This clonotype occurred a few times. The CDR3 spells CAISESPGLAGEYEQYF. The CDR3 DNA reads TGTGCCATCAGTGAGTCGCCCGGACTAGCGGGAGAATACGAGCAGTACTTC. The chain combines TRBV10-3 with TRBJ2-7; the match to TRBD2 covers 13 bases. The CDR3 spans 17 residues. Germline loops: CDR1 ENHRY, CDR2 SYGVKD. The ends lost 0 bases at V and 4 bases at J; junction bases unmatched: 6.

The rearrangement uses TRBV12-3 or TRBV12-4 and TRBJ2-1; 12 bases match TRBD2. V trimming: 1 base; J trimming: 3 bases; junction bases outside the gene matches: 1. The CDR3 spans 16 residues. The CDR3 DNA follows: TGTGCCAGCAGTTTAGAGACTAGCGGGGGCTACAATGAGCAGTTCTTC. Translated: CASSLETSGGYNEQFF.

Only a few counts were recorded for this clonotype. The chain has TRBV15 and TRBJ2-1, with 7 positions matching TRBD2. Germline V gene data show CDR1 as LNHNV and CDR2 as YYDKDF (reference sequence). There are 19 residues in the CDR3. With 5 bases clipped from V and 1 base from J, the junction kept 17 bases outside the gene matches. CDR3 amino acids: CATSYIIQASGLSYNEQFF. As DNA, the CDR3 is TGTGCCACCAGCTATATTATTCAGGCTAGCGGTCTTTCCTACAATGAGCAGTTCTTC.

This clonotype showed up just once. The gene calls are TRBV6-2 or TRBV6-3 and TRBJ1-4; D might be TRBD1 (5 bases). The V end lost 7 bases, the J end lost 8 bases, and 17 bases lay between the germline ends. Germline CDR1 reads MNHEY; CDR2 reads SVGEGT. This CDR3 contains 14 residues. The CDR3 protein is CASTGRDRYEKLFF. CDR3 sequence (DNA): TGTGCCAGCACCGGTCGGGACCGTTACGAAAAACTGTTTTTT.

This clonotype was counted between two and nine times. This rearrangement joins TRBV6-2 or TRBV6-3 to TRBJ2-5; 12 bases line up with TRBD1. Germline V CDR1 and CDR2: MNHEY, SVGEGT. J was trimmed by 4 bases and V by 6 bases; bases with no gene match: 6. The CDR3 is 15 residues long. The CDR3 region is CASRRGQGARETQYF. CDR3 in DNA: TGTGCCAGCAGACGGGGACAGGGGGCGAGAGAGACCCAGTACTTC.